This T cell receptor (beta chain) was sequenced in a study of shared clonotypes between healthy human individuals. Study results and limitations: Large depth notwithstanding, sorted-subset sequencing proved incomplete by rarefaction.

Study processing details: There were no quality scores in the junction-only immunoSEQ sequences, so filtering differed. Generated by immunoSEQ multiplex PCR, the TCRdb table keeps only in-frame clones and is missing some. V and J calls and clone size come straight from that table; D and trimming were deduced from the DNA. The top ten hold about 1.1% of the sample, which has over 2 million clones, roughly 94% seen once. Naive CD8 cells comprised CD45RO-negative, CCR7-positively selected cells, excluding terminally differentiated effector memory CD45RA+ cells. Only Caucasian adults living in Nashville, Tennessee made up the donor group. With regard to this clone: Its antigen is not known.

This CDR3 region has 14 residues. Per germline, CDR1 SGDLS and CDR2 YYNGEE. V lost 4 bases to trimming and J lost 10 bases; unmatched junction nucleotides: 11. This sequence was found in a man aged 18 to 29 in good health. The chain links TRBV9 to TRBJ2-7, with 10 bases matching TRBD1. Material for sequencing was naive CD8+ T cells sorted from blood. CDR3 sequence reads: CASSPSGTGAIQYF. The CDR3 bases are TGTGCCAGCAGCCCCTCCGGGACAGGGGCGATACAGTACTTC.